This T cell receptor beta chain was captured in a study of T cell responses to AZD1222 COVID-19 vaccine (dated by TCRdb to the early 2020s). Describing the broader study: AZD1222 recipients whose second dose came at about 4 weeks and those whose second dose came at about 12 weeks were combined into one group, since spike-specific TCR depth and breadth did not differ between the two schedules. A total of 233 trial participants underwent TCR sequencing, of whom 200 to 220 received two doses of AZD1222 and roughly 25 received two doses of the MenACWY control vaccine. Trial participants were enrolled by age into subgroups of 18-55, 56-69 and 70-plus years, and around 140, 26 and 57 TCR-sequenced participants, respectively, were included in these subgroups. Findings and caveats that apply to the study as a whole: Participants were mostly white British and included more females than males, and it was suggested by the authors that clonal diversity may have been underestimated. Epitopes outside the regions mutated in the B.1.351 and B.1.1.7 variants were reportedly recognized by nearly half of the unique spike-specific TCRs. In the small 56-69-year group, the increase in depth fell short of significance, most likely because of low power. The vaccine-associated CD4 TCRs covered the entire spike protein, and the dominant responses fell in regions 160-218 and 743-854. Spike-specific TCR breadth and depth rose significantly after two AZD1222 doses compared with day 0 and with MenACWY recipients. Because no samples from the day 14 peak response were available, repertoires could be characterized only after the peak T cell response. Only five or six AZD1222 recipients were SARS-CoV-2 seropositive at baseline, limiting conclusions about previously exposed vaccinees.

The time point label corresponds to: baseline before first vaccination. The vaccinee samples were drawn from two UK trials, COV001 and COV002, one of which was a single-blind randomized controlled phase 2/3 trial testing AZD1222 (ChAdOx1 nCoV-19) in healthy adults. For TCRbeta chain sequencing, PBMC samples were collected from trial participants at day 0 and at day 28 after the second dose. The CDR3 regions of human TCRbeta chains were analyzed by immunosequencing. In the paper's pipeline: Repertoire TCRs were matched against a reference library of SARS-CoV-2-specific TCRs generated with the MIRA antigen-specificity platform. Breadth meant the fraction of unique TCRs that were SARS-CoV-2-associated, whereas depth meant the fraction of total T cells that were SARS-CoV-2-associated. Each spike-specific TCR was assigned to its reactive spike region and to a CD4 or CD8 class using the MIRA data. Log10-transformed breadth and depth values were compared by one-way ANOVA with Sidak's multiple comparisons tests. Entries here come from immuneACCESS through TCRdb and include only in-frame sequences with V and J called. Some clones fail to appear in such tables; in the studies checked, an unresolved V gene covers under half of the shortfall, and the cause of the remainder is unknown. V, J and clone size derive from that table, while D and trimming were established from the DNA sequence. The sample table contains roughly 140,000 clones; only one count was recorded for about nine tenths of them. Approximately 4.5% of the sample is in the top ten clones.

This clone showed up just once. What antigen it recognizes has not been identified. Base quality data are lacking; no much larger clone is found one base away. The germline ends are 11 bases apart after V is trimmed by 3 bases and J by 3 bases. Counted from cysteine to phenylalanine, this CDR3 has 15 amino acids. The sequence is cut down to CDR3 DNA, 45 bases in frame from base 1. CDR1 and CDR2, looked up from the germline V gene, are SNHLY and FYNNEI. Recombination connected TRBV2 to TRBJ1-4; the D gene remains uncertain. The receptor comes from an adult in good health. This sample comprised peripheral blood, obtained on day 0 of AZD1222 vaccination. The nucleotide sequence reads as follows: TGTGCCAGCAGTGATCGGAGGTTATCTAATGAAAAACTGTTTTTT. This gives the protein CASSDRRLSNEKLFF. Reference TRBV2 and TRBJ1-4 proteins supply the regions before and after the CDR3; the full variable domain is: EPEVTQTPSHQVTQMGQEVILRCVPISNHLYFYWYRQILGQKVEFLVSFYNNEISEKSEIFDDQFSVERPDGSNFTLKIRSTKLEDSAMYFCASSDRRLSNEKLFFGSGTQLSVL.